Listed below are T cell receptor beta chains from one sample, sequenced in a study of cytomegalovirus exposure and HLA in healthy donors. Assay: immunoSEQ multiplex PCR; the TCRdb copy retains only in-frame clones and omits some. The repertoire holds over 100,000 clones, with roughly nine tenths as singletons. The sample comprised PBMCs. The receptor set was obtained from a woman aged 18 to 35 in good health and CMV-seronegative. CDR3s include the opening cysteine and the closing phenylalanine or tryptophan. Fields, in order: V gene, J gene, CDR3 length, CDR3 protein.

v_gene: TRBV15
j_gene: TRBJ2-7
len: 14
CDR3aa: CATSRDRGIYEQYF

v_gene: TRBV7-2
j_gene: TRBJ2-1
len: 16
CDR3aa: CASGDRRGGVFGEQFF

v_gene: TRBV10-2
j_gene: TRBJ1-2
len: 12
CDR3aa: CASMTDSRGYTF

v_gene: TRBV7-2
j_gene: TRBJ2-2
len: 13
CDR3aa: CASSFLLTGELFF

v_gene: TRBV2
j_gene: TRBJ2-3
len: 16
CDR3aa: CASSEGVGGGAHTQYF

v_gene: TRBV5-5
j_gene: TRBJ1-2
len: 16
CDR3aa: CASSLEWLVGTLGYTF

v_gene: TRBV11-2
j_gene: TRBJ1-1
len: 11
CDR3aa: CASTRQGEAFF

v_gene: TRBV9
j_gene: TRBJ1-1
len: 13
CDR3aa: CASSVGRGAEAFF

v_gene: TRBV5-1
j_gene: TRBJ1-1
len: 17
CDR3aa: CASSLGTGNWVDTEAFF

v_gene: TRBV4-1
j_gene: TRBJ1-1
len: 15
CDR3aa: CASSQDRRGDTEAFF

v_gene: TRBV19
j_gene: TRBJ2-1
len: 17
CDR3aa: CASSPLTGGGFVNEQFF

v_gene: TRBV7-3
j_gene: TRBJ1-2
len: 15
CDR3aa: CASSCPRRGHCGYTF

v_gene: TRBV15
j_gene: TRBJ1-5
len: 17
CDR3aa: CATSRGGPSLSNQPQHF

v_gene: TRBV9
j_gene: TRBJ2-3
len: 14
CDR3aa: CASSVGSSTDTQYF

v_gene: TRBV7-2
j_gene: TRBJ1-1
len: 15
CDR3aa: CASSLAGTEYTEAFF

v_gene: TRBV19
j_gene: TRBJ1-3
len: 16
CDR3aa: CASTFPGQVSGNTIYF

v_gene: TRBV11-2
j_gene: TRBJ1-2
len: 16
CDR3aa: CASSLPRTGSNYGYTF

v_gene: TRBV5-5
j_gene: TRBJ1-2
len: 12
CDR3aa: CASSPGWDGYTF

v_gene: TRBV7-2
j_gene: TRBJ2-7
len: 12
CDR3aa: CASSYRVYEQYF

v_gene: TRBV5-5
j_gene: TRBJ2-1
len: 15
CDR3aa: CASSLTGVPYNEQFF

v_gene: TRBV4-2
j_gene: TRBJ1-2
len: 16
CDR3aa: CASSQDPAGGDYGYTF

v_gene: TRBV6-5
j_gene: TRBJ1-5
len: 12
CDR3aa: CASSPSGQPQHF

v_gene: TRBV5-1
j_gene: TRBJ2-3
len: 14
CDR3aa: CASSLIASPDTQYF

v_gene: TRBV15
j_gene: TRBJ1-4
len: 14
CDR3aa: CATRDSPPNEKLFF

v_gene: TRBV29-1
j_gene: TRBJ1-1
len: 11
CDR3aa: CSVGLYEAPFF

v_gene: TRBV5-6
j_gene: TRBJ1-3
len: 16
CDR3aa: CASSLAGQLSGNTIYF

v_gene: TRBV10-1
j_gene: TRBJ2-3
len: 16
CDR3aa: CASSVVRDRNTDTQYF

v_gene: TRBV25-1
j_gene: TRBJ2-1
len: 11
CDR3aa: CASIAGAEQFF

v_gene: TRBV6-4
j_gene: TRBJ1-3
len: 15
CDR3aa: CASSQFTGPGNTIYF

v_gene: TRBV6-5
j_gene: TRBJ1-5
len: 14
CDR3aa: CASREMKGLQPQHF

v_gene: TRBV6-5
j_gene: TRBJ2-2
len: 15
CDR3aa: CASSYQTGIPGELFF

v_gene: TRBV27
j_gene: TRBJ2-7
len: 15
CDR3aa: CASALLRDRVGEQYF

v_gene: TRBV6-5
j_gene: TRBJ2-7
len: 14
CDR3aa: CASSYYSFSYEQYF